This TCR beta chain was profiled in a study of cytomegalovirus exposure and HLA in healthy donors. Between the trimmed V and J ends, which lost 4 bases and 0 bases, there was a span of 10 bases. CDR1 MNHNS and CDR2 SASEGT come from the germline V gene. The CDR3 has 15 amino acids. Study outcomes and limitations: Fewer N-insertions than the roughly 670-donor mean were reportedly shown by an Asian-associated ancestry cluster in a later analysis. Researchers reported that a few CMV-associated chains were confirmed in vitro as CMV antigen-specific.

On this clone itself: The antigen remains unidentified.

Researchers ran the PCR with 60 Vbeta and 13 Jbeta primers. The data were produced by immunoSEQ multiplex PCR, yet TCRdb's version contains in-frame clones alone and is incomplete. This sample's table has more than 130,000 clones. This TCR came from a man between 35 and 55 years old in good health and CMV-seronegative. V gene TRBV6-1 combines with J gene TRBJ1-5; no definite D call. Input material: PBMCs. In DNA, the CDR3 is TGTGCCAGCAGTGTCACAGCCTATAGCAATCAGCCCCAGCATTTT. This translates into CASSVTAYSNQPQHF.